This T cell receptor beta chain was recovered during a study of OX40 agonist ivuxolimab in advanced cancers. Germline CDR1 SNHLY, CDR2 FYNNEI. CDR3 length: 13 amino acids. V was trimmed by 0 bases and J by 1 base, leaving 3 bases between them. Data came from immunoSEQ multiplex PCR; TCRdb stores just in-frame clones and leaves some out. The sample yields 60,000 to 80,000 clones, over 70% seen once. The chain couples TRBV2 to TRBJ1-1; D call uncertain. The clonotype was recovered from an adult with an advanced solid tumor such as melanoma, head and neck, liver or kidney cancer. The source material was CD4+ or CD8+ T cells sorted from blood, sampled in a trial of the OX40 agonist ivuxolimab. CDR3 DNA: TGTGCCAGCAGTGAAGCAGGGAACACTGAAGCTTTCTTT. Amino acid sequence: CASSEAGNTEAFF.